This T cell receptor beta chain was recovered during a study of OX40 agonist ivuxolimab in advanced cancers. General study results and limits: The CD4+ and CD8+ T cells in the blood had expanded clonally by week 6 at 0.1 to 3.0 mg/kg. More expanded clones were found, on average, in CD8+ than in CD4+ T cells.

The germline CDR1 and CDR2 sequences are KGHSH and LQKENI. CDR3 length equals 15 residues. Between the trimmed V and J ends, which lost 3 bases and 2 bases, there was a span of 13 bases. About this clone: The antigen remains unidentified.

Autoimmune disease history or systemic immunosuppression led to patients being barred. The repertoire was sequenced with immunoSEQ multiplex PCR; TCRdb's copy has only in-frame clones and lacks some. Here the sample spans around 150,000 clones, 75% to 95% being singletons. The V and J genes are TRBV18 and TRBJ1-2, with unresolved D. The material sequenced was CD4+ or CD8+ T cells sorted from blood, taken in a trial of the OX40 agonist ivuxolimab. The source of this sequence is an adult with an advanced solid tumor such as melanoma, head and neck, liver or kidney cancer. The CDR3 nucleotides are TGTGCCAGCTCACCGGCGGGTTCGGCCAACTATGGCTACACCTTC. Translated, it gives CASSPAGSANYGYTF. The variable domain in full, completed from reference TRBV18 and TRBJ1-2, reads NAGVMQNPRHLVRRRGQEARLRCSPMKGHSHVYWYRQLPEEGLKFMVYLQKENIIDESGMPKERFSAEFPKEGPSILRIQQVVRGDSAAYFCASSPAGSANYGYTFGSGTRLTVV.